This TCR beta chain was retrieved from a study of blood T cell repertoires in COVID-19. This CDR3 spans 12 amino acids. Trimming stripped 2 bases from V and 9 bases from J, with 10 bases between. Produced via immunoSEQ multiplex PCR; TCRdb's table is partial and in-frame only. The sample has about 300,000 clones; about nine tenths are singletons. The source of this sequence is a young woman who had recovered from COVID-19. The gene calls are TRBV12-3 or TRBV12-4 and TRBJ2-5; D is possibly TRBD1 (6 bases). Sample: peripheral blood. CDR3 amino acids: CASSLSGTPQYF. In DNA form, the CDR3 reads TGTGCCAGCAGTTTAAGTGGGACACCCCAGTACTTC.